This TCR beta chain comes out of a study of T-cell reconstitution after alpha-beta-depleted transplantation in children. Unique molecular identifiers were built into the TCRbeta library. In TCRdb, the PCR reads were re-called with MiXCR into one record per CDR3 protein. The sample records about a million distinct CDR3 sequences, around 30% being singletons. Points on this clonotype: Its antigen is unknown. Compared with germline, one end of the junction differs, possibly owing to a read error.

The CDR3 extends over 15 amino acids. Germline V gene data show CDR1 as SEHNR and CDR2 as FQNEAQ (reference sequence). Study-level points and caveats: The origin of alpha-beta T cells about two months after transplant was reportedly several hundred expanded graft clones. For some patients, TCRbeta diversity was high at day 60 because of recipient T cells and thymic progenitors that survived. At the one-year point after transplant, T-cell counts and TCRbeta diversity were found to come mostly from T cells that had been newly produced.

The sequence derives from a boy under two years old who had a stem cell transplant for SCID, so the T cells may come from the graft donor. V gene TRBV7-9 combines with J gene TRBJ2-7, with D perhaps being TRBD1 or TRBD2 (5 bases each). Sequenced material: PBMCs, mostly from graft donor cells, taken 360 days after TCRalphabeta/CD19-depleted stem cell transplant. CDR3 in amino acids: CASSFPDRGPDEEYF. The CDR3 region has the DNA TGTGCCAGCAGCTTCCCGGACCGGGGACCTGACGAGGAGTACTTC.